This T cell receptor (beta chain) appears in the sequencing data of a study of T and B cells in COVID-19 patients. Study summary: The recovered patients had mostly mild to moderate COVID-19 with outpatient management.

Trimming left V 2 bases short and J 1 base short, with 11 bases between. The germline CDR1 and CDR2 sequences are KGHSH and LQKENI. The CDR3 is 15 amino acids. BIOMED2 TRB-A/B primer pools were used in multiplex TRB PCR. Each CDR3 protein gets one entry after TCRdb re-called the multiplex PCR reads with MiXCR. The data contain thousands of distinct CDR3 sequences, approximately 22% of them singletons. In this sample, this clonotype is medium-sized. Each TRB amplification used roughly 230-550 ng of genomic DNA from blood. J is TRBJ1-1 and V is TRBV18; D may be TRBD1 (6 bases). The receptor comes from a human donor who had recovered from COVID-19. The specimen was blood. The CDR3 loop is CASSPMGASNTEAFF. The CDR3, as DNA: TGTGCCAGCTCACCAATGGGGGCGTCGAACACTGAAGCTTTCTTT.